This T cell receptor (beta chain) was profiled in a study of blood T cell repertoires in COVID-19. Across the whole study: Samples came from the United States, Italy and Spain, spanning acute and convalescent COVID-19.

Some clones are missing from TCRdb's copy, which holds only in-frame ones; the method was immunoSEQ multiplex PCR. The sample has 250,000 to 350,000 clones; about nine tenths are singletons. This CDR3 has 15 amino acids. Looked up from germline, CDR1 is LGHNA and CDR2 is YSLEER. The ends lost 1 base at V and 6 bases at J; junction bases unmatched: 5. The TCR sequence derives from a young man with active or convalescent COVID-19. The chain is built from TRBV4-3 and TRBJ2-1; 8 bases are a match to TRBD2. The sample comprised peripheral blood. The CDR3 sequence is CASSQVGLDINEQFF. CDR3 DNA sequence: TGCGCCAGCAGCCAAGTGGGACTAGATATCAATGAGCAGTTCTTC.